A selection of T cell receptor beta chains follows, all from one sample in a study of identical twins. TCRdb processed the 5' RACE reads anew with MiXCR; each CDR3 protein has one entry. The table includes 570,000 or so distinct CDR3 sequences, nearly 10% detected once. This same sample was also part of a study on yellow fever vaccine responses in identical twins.

The specimen sequenced was PBMCs. The receptors originated from a woman aged 18-29 years in good health. Both conserved end residues are part of each CDR3. The D gene is left open where the match is weak. Rows give clone size only sometimes, using once, few, many, or a class for an expanded clone.

V gene	J gene	clone size	D gene	CDR3 length	CDR3 DNA	CDR3 protein
TRBV10-3	TRBJ2-7	many	TRBD2	12	TGTGCCACCCTCGGGGGGGCCTACGAGCAGTACTTC	CATLGGAYEQYF
TRBV27	TRBJ2-1	once	NA	15	TGTGCCAGCAGTGATGACAGTTACTCCTACAATGAGCAGTTCTTC	CASSDDSYSYNEQFF
TRBV6-2/TRBV6-3	TRBJ2-2	NA	TRBD2	20	TGTGCCAGCAGTTCCGGACAGGGATGGGTACTAGCGGGAGTCACCGGGGAGCTGTTTTTT	CASSSGQGWVLAGVTGELFF
TRBV7-2	TRBJ2-7	NA	NA	15	TGTGCCAGCAGCTTTCGGGCTAGCCTACCCTACGAGCAGTACTTC	CASSFRASLPYEQYF
TRBV5-1	TRBJ2-7	NA	TRBD1	17	TGCGCCAGCAGCTTGGATCAGATGACAGGGCGATCCTACGAGCAGTACTTC	CASSLDQMTGRSYEQYF
TRBV20-1	TRBJ2-2	NA	NA	13	TGCAGTGCTAGGCGGCTAGTTCCCGGGGAGCTGTTTTTT	CSARRLVPGELFF
TRBV28	TRBJ2-1	many	TRBD2	15	TGTGCCAGCTACCCCGGGACTAGGGCCTACAATGAGCAGTTCTTC	CASYPGTRAYNEQFF
TRBV7-2	TRBJ2-1	NA	NA	14	TGTGCCAGCAGCGGACTGACGTCCTACAATGAGCAGTTCTTC	CASSGLTSYNEQFF
TRBV3-1	TRBJ2-1	many	NA	18	TGTGCCAGCAGCCAAGATTCGAAACGGGGACTTTCCTACAATGAGCAGTTCTTC	CASSQDSKRGLSYNEQFF
TRBV3-1	TRBJ1-1	many	NA	12	TGTGCCAGCAGCCAAGGTTCGACTGAAGCTTTCTTT	CASSQGSTEAFF
TRBV11-2	TRBJ2-7	NA	NA	13	TGTGCCAGCAGCTTAGATATCTACCACGAGCAGTACTTC	CASSLDIYHEQYF
TRBV6-4	TRBJ2-2	few	TRBD1	14	TGTGCCAGCAGCGGACAGGGAGGCACCGGGGAGCTGTTTTTT	CASSGQGGTGELFF
TRBV5-1	TRBJ1-2	few	TRBD1	16	TGCGCCAGCAGCTTGACGACACAGGGGGCTAACTATGGCTACACCTTC	CASSLTTQGANYGYTF
TRBV27	TRBJ2-2	few	NA	20	TGTGCCAGCAGTCTTTACCCCCCCCTCCCCGGACGCGAAAACACCGGGGAGCTGTTTTTT	CASSLYPPLPGRENTGELFF
TRBV29-1	TRBJ2-1	many	NA	14	TGCAGCGCCACAATGCCGGGTTTCTACAATGAGCAGTTCTTC	CSATMPGFYNEQFF
TRBV5-1	TRBJ2-7	NA	TRBD2	15	TGCGCCAGCAGCTTGGACACGACTAGCGGGAACGAGCAGTACTTC	CASSLDTTSGNEQYF
TRBV6-2/TRBV6-3	TRBJ2-5	few	TRBD2	22	TGTGCCAGCAGTTACTCGGCCCCTAGGCGGGGGTTTGTTGAGTGGGGAGGGGAGACCCAGTACTTC	CASSYSAPRRGFVEWGGETQYF
TRBV5-1	TRBJ2-2	many	NA	15	TGCGCCAGCAGCCCGACCGCTTCCCCCGCCGGGGAGCTGTTTTTT	CASSPTASPAGELFF
TRBV28	TRBJ1-2	few	TRBD1	15	TGTGCCAGCAGTTTAGCAACAGGGGGCGCGCGGGGCTACACCTTC	CASSLATGGARGYTF
TRBV7-9	TRBJ2-1	many	NA	14	TGTGCCAGCAGCCTAGGTCCCCCCCCCAGTGAGCAGTTCTTC	CASSLGPPPSEQFF
TRBV20-1	TRBJ2-1	NA	NA	14	TGCAGTGCTCCCGGAGAACTAGTCTACAATGAGCAGTTCTTC	CSAPGELVYNEQFF
TRBV6-2/TRBV6-3	TRBJ2-1	many	NA	16	TGTGCCAGCAGCTCATATGGGGGAGACGGTGGCAATGAGCAGTTCTTC	CASSSYGGDGGNEQFF
TRBV7-2	TRBJ2-1	many	NA	15	TGTGCCAGCAGCTCTACCGGGACCAAATACAATGAGCAGTTCTTC	CASSSTGTKYNEQFF
TRBV27	TRBJ2-2	many	NA	13	TGTGCCAGCAGTCCGCAGTACACCGGGGAGCTGTTTTTT	CASSPQYTGELFF